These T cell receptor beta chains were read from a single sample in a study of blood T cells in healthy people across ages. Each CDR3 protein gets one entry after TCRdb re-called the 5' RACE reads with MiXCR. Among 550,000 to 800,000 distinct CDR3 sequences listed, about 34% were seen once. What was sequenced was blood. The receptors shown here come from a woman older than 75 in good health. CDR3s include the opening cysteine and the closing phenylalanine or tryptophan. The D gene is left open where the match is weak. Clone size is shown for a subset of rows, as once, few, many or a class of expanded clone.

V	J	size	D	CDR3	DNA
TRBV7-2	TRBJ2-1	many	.	CASSLILANEQFF	TGTGCCAGCAGCTTGATTCTAGCGAATGAGCAGTTCTTC
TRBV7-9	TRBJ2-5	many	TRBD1	CASSSRTGGQETQYF	TGTGCCAGCAGCTCACGGACAGGGGGCCAAGAGACCCAGTACTTC
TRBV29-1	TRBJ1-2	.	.	CSVDSRSYGYTF	TGCAGCGTTGATAGCAGGTCGTATGGCTACACCTTC
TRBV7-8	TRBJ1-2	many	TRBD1	CASSLALGQGGYGYTF	TGTGCCAGCAGCTTAGCCCTGGGACAGGGGGGCTATGGCTACACCTTC
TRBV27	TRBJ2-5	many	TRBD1	CASSFRGPWETQYF	TGTGCCAGCAGTTTTAGGGGGCCCTGGGAGACCCAGTACTTC
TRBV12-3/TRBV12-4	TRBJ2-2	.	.	CASRRGIGELFF	TGTGCCAGCAGACGAGGAATCGGGGAGCTGTTTTTT
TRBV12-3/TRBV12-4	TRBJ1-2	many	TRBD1	CASSYPGTGLNYGYTF	TGTGCCAGCAGTTACCCAGGGACAGGTTTGAACTATGGCTACACCTTC
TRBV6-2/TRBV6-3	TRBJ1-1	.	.	CASSKDRGSEAFF	TGTGCCAGCAGTAAGGACCGGGGGTCTGAAGCTTTCTTT
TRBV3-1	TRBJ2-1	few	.	CASSLARGFGIEQFF	TGTGCCAGCAGCCTTGCACGGGGGTTCGGGATCGAGCAGTTCTTC
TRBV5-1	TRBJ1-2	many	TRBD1	CASSPGWDSLYGYTF	TGCGCCAGCAGCCCTGGCTGGGACAGCCTCTATGGCTACACCTTC
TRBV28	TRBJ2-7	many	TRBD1	CASSLRRDRGRNEQYF	TGTGCCAGCAGTTTGCGGCGGGACAGGGGGCGGAACGAGCAGTACTTC
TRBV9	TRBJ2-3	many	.	CASSHDGGTDTQYF	TGTGCCAGCAGCCACGACGGGGGTACAGATACGCAGTATTTT
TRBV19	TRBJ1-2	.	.	CANNRGDYGYTF	TGTGCCAATAACAGAGGCGACTACGGCTACACCTTC
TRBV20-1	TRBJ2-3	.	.	CSARVRGRYTDTHYF	TGCAGTGCTAGAGTCCGGGGGCGATACACGGATACGCATTATTTT
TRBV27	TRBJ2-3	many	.	CASSLSGLDTQYF	TGTGCCAGCAGTTTATCGGGATTAGATACGCAGTATTTT
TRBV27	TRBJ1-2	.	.	CASSLSRLGTSNYGYTF	TGTGCCAGCAGTTTATCCCGGCTTGGGACTTCGAACTATGGCTACACCTTC
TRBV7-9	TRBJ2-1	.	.	CASSSPGEVYNEQFF	TGTGCCAGCAGCTCCCCCGGGGAGGTTTACAATGAGCAGTTCTTC
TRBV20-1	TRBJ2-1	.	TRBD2	CSARREFGTLAGVSHNEQFF	TGCAGTGCTAGAAGAGAATTTGGGACTCTAGCGGGAGTCTCCCACAATGAGCAGTTCTTC
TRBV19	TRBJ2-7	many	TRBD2	CASSISGRGVPYEQYF	TGTGCCAGTAGTATCTCGGGGAGGGGAGTTCCCTACGAGCAGTACTTC